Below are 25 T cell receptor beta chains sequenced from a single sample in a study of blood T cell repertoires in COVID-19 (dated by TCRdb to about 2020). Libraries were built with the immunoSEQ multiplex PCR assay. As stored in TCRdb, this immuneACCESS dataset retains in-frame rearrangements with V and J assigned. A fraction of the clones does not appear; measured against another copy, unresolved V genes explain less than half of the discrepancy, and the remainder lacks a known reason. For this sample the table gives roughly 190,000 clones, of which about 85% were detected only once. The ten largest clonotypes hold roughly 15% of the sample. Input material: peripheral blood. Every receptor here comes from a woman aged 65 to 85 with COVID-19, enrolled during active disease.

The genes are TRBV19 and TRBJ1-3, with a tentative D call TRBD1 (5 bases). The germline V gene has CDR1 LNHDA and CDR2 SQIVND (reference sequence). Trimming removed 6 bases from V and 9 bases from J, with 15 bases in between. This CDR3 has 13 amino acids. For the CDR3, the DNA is TGTGCCAGTAGCGGGACCCCGGAGGGCACCATATATTTT. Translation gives CASSGTPEGTIYF.

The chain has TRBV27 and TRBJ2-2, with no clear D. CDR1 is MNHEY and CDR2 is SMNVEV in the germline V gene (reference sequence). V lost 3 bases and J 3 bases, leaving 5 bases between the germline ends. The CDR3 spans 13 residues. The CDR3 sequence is CASSFYYTGELFF. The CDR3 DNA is TGTGCCAGCAGTTTTTATTACACCGGGGAGCTGTTTTTT.

CDR3: CASTVSGEQFF. CDR3 DNA: TGTGCCAGCACCGTCTCGGGTGAGCAGTTCTTC. The chain uses TRBV7-9 and TRBJ2-1; the D is unclear. Trimming stripped 7 bases from V and 9 bases from J, with 10 bases between. Germline lookup yields CDR1 SEHNR and CDR2 FQNEAQ (reference sequence). The length of the CDR3 is 11 residues.

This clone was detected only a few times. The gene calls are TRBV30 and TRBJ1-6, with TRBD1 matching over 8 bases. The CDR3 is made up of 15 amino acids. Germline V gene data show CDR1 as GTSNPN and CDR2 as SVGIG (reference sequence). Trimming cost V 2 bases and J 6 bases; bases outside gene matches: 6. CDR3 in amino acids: CAWSLDRGGNSPLHF. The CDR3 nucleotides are TGTGCCTGGAGTCTTGACAGGGGAGGTAATTCACCCCTCCACTTT.

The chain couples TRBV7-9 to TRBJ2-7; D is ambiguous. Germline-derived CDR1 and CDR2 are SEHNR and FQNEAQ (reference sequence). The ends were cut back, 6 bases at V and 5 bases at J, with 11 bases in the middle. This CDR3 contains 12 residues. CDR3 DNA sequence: TGTGCCAGCAGGGAGTGGCGTCACGAGCAGTACGTC. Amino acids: CASREWRHEQYV.

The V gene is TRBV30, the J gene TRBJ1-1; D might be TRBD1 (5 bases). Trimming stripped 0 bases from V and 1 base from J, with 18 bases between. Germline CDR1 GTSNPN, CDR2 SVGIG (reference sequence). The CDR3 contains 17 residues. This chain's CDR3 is CAWSVFIHGHSNTEAFF. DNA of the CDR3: TGTGCCTGGAGTGTATTCATTCACGGACATTCGAACACTGAAGCTTTCTTT.

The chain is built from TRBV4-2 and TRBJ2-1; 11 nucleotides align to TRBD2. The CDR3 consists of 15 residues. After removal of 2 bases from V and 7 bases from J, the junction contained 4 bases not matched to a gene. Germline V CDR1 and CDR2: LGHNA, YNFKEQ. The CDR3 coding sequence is TGTGCCAGCAGCCAACTAGCGGGAGGTGTGAATGAGCAGTTCTTC. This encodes CASSQLAGGVNEQFF.

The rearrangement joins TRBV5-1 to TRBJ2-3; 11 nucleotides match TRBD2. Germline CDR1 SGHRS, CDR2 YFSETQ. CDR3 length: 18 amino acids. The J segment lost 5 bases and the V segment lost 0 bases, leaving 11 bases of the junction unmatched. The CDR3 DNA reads TGCGCCAGCAGCTTGGCCGGGGATAGCGGGAGGGCTAGAGATACGCAGTATTTT. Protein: CASSLAGDSGRARDTQYF.

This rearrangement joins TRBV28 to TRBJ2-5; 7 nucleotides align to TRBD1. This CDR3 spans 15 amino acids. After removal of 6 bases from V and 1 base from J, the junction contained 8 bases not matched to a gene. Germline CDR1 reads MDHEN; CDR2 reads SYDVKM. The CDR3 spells CASSDPGGRQETQYF. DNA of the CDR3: TGTGCCAGCAGCGACCCAGGGGGACGCCAAGAGACCCAGTACTTC.

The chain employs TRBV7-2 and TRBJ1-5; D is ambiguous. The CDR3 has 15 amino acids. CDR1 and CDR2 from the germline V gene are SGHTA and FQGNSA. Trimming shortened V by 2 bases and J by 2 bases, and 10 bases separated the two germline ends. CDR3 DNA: TGTGCCAGCAGCTTAATGAAAGCGGGCAATCAGCCCCAGCATTTT. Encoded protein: CASSLMKAGNQPQHF.

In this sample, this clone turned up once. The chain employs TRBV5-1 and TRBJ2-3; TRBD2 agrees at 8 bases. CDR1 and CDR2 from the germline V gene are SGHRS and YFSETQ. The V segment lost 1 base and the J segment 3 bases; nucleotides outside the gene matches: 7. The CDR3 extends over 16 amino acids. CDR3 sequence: CASSLWRTSITDTQYF. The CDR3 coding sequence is TGCGCCAGCAGCTTGTGGCGGACTAGCATTACAGATACGCAGTATTTT.

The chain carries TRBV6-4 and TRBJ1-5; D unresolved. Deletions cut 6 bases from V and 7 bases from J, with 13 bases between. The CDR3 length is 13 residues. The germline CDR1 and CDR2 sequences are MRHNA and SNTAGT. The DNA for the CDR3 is TGTGCCAGCAGGGAGGGCCCGGGCCAGCCCCAGCATTTT. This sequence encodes CASREGPGQPQHF.

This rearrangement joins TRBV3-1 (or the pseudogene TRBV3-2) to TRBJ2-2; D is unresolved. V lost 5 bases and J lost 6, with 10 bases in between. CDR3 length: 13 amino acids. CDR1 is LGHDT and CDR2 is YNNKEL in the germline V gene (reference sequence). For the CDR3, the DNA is TGTGCCAGCAGCTTCCGGGTCCCCGGGGAGCTGTTTTTT. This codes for CASSFRVPGELFF.

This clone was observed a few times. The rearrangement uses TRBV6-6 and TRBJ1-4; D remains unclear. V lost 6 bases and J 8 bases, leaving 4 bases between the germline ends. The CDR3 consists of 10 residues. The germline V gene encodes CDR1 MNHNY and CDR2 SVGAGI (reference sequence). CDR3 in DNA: TGTGCCAGCAGCCCGGAAAAACTGTTTTTT. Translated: CASSPEKLFF.

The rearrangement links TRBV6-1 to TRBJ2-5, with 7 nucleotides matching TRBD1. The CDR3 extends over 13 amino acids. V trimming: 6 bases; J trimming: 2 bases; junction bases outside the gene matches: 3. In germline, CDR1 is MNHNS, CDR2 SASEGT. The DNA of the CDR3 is TGTGCCAGCAGGAGGGACAGTCAAGAGACCCAGTACTTC. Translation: CASRRDSQETQYF.

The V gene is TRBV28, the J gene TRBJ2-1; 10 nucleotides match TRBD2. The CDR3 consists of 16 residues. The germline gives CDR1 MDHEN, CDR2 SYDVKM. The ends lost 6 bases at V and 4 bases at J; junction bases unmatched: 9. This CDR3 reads CASSRGTSDLYNEQFF. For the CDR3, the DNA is TGTGCCAGCAGCCGAGGGACTAGCGACCTTTACAATGAGCAGTTCTTC.

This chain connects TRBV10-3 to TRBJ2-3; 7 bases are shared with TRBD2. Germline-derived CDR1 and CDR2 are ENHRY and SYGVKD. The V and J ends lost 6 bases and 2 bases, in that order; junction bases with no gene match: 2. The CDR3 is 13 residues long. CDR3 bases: TGTGCCATCAGCGGGACTAACACAGATACGCAGTATTTT. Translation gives CAISGTNTDTQYF.

The DNA for the CDR3 is TGTGCCAGCAGTTTACGTAGCGGGGGGTCCTACGAGCAGTACGTC. Protein product: CASSLRSGGSYEQYV. The chain employs TRBV6-5 and TRBJ2-7; 10 bases are a match to TRBD2. The CDR3 loop spans 15 amino acids. CDR1 MNHEY and CDR2 SVGAGI come from the germline V gene. Trimming at V came to 4 bases and at J to 1 base, leaving 4 bases not matched to a gene.

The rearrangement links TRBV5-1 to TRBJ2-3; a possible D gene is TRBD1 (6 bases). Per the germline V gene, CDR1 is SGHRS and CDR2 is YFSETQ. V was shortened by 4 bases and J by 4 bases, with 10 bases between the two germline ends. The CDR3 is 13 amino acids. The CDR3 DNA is TGCGCCAGCAGCACCTCAGGGGCAGATACGCAGTATTTT. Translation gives CASSTSGADTQYF.

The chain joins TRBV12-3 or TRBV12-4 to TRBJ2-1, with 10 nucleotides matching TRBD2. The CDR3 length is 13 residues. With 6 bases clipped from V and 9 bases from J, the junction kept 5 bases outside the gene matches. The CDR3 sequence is CASRPRTSGEQFF. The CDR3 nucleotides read TGTGCCAGCAGGCCCCGGACTAGCGGTGAGCAGTTCTTC.

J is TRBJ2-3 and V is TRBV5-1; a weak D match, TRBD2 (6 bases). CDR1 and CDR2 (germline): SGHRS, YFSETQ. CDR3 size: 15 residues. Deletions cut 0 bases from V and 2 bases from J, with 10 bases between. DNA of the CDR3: TGCGCCAGCAGCTTGGCACGGGAGTACACAGATACGCAGTATTTT. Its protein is CASSLAREYTDTQYF.

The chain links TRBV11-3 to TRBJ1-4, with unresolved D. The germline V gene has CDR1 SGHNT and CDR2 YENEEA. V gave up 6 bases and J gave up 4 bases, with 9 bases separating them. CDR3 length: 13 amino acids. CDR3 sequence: CASRQTRNEKLFF. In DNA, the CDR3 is TGTGCCAGCAGGCAGACTCGTAATGAAAAACTGTTTTTT. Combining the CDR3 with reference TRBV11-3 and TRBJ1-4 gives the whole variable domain EAGVVQSPRYKIIEKKQPVAFWCNPISGHNTLYWYLQNLGQGPELLIRYENEEAVDDSQLPKDRFSAERLKGVDSTLKIQPAELGDSAVYLCASRQTRNEKLFFGSGTQLSVL.

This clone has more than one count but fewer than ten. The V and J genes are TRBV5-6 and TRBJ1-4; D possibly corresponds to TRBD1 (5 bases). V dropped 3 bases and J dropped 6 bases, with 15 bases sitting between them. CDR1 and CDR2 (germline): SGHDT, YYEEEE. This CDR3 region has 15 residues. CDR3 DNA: TGTGCCAGCAGCTCGGACGTCGTGGGGCATGAAAAACTGTTTTTT. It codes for CASSSDVVGHEKLFF.

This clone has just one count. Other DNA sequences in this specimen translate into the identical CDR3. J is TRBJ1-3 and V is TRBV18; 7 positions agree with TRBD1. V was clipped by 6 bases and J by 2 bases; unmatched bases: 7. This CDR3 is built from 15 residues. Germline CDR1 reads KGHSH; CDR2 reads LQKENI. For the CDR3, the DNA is TGTGCCAGCTCTCCTACCCAGGGGGCTGGAAACACCATATATTTT. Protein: CASSPTQGAGNTIYF.

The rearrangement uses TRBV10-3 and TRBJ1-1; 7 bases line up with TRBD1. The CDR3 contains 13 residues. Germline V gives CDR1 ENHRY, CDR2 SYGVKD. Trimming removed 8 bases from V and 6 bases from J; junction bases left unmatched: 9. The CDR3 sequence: CAIERRGSAEAFF. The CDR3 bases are TGTGCCATCGAGCGCAGGGGGAGTGCTGAAGCTTTCTTT.